This T cell receptor (beta chain) was captured by sequencing in a study of glioma-infiltrating T cells. Study-wide results and caveats: CDR3 overlap between tissue and blood was very small. Gliomas, especially low-grade, showed above-expected tissue-blood divergence; non-neoplastic patients showed below.

Trimming took 6 bases from V and 6 from J, leaving 18 bases between them. The CDR3 runs 15 residues. The iRepertoire nested amplicon-rescue multiplex PCR amplified TCR alpha and beta CDR3s from RNA. In TCRdb, the multiplex PCR reads were re-called with MiXCR into one record per CDR3 protein. The sample holds 44,000 or so distinct CDR3 sequences, about 20% seen once. This clonotype was recorded once. The antigen is undetermined. A much larger clone differs by one base, so this may be a read error. The rearrangement joins TRBV12-3 or TRBV12-4 to TRBJ2-1; D might be TRBD1 or TRBD2, each matching 5 bases. Sequencing input: glioma tissue, nonneoplastic brain tissue, or PBMCs (not recorded which). This receptor was obtained from a human donor with low-grade glioma or glioblastoma, undergoing nonglioma brain surgery, or in good health (not recorded which). The CDR3 reads CASRDLGREINEQFF. CDR3 DNA sequence: TGTGCCAGCAGGGATCTGGGCAGGGAGATCAATGAGCAGTTCTTC.